This is a list of T cell receptor beta chains from one sample in a study of cytomegalovirus exposure and HLA in healthy donors. The assay was immunoSEQ multiplex PCR, and TCRdb's table has in-frame clones only and misses some. The table lists 58,000 or so clones, 65% to 75% of them singletons, with about 23% in the top ten. Sequenced input: PBMCs. The receptors derive from a middle-aged man in good health and CMV-seropositive. CDR3s leave out the opening cysteine and the closing phenylalanine or tryptophan. The size field is filled for only some rows; it gives once, few, many or a size class.

>TRBV29-1|.
SVGTKNEKLF
>TRBV29-1|few
SVDGSGGSPSTDTQY
>TRBV6-5|.
ASSPSFGTGGEAF
>TRBV6-5|.
ASSYSLVTSYEQY
>TRBV7-9|once
SSSLATLREVQVGYT
>TRBV9|.
ASSVGEKLYEQY
>TRBV2|.
ASSEAAVGRTEAF
>TRBV30|few
AWSKTGAGELF
>TRBV4-1|.
ASSQALSGTDTQY
>TRBV9|.
ASRPPGGTGNTEAF
>TRBV16|once
ASSQSAGTGNTIY
>TRBV30|.
AWSSRKGIASYEQY
>TRBV27|.
ASSFTQRDTEAF
>TRBV11-2|.
ASSFGQGLSNQPQH
>TRBV7-9|.
ASSPNEGVPQH
>TRBV5-1|once
ASSPLQGADRNTIY
>TRBV27|.
ASSPSQGSGSFTDTQY
>TRBV6-5|.
ASSYKLSGANVLT
>TRBV5-1|.
ASSQNSGQAPRLR
>TRBV7-8|.
ASSLTANTEAF
>TRBV4-2|.
ASSQAPDSLNTGELF
>TRBV19|.
ASSMSGRTYEQY
>TRBV5-4|.
ASSPGHGGYEQY
>TRBV18|.
ASSPGTPAETQY
>TRBV11-1|.
ASSLWGGGTDTQY
>TRBV7-2|.
ASSSPGLRRTEAF
>TRBV5-1|.
ASSLFSGRDNEQF
>TRBV10-2|.
ASSLAGTSSYEQY
>TRBV4-2|.
ASSQGQPPGAGVY
>TRBV7-2|.
ASSFGDSRYEQY
>TRBV7-2|.
ASSETRPGGTDTQY
>TRBV13|few
ASSLAGGAQY
>TRBV19|few
ASSATSGSLNEQF
>TRBV30|.
AWTPGGTDTQY
>TRBV19|.
ASSKDRGSYEQY
>TRBV5-1|few
ASSLALGLGINEQF
>TRBV30|.
AWSGDRGWNTEAF
>TRBV19|few
ASSTPRTGRDEQY
>TRBV5-1|.
ASSPLLGANVLT
>TRBV14|.
ASSQDIPQFNTEAF